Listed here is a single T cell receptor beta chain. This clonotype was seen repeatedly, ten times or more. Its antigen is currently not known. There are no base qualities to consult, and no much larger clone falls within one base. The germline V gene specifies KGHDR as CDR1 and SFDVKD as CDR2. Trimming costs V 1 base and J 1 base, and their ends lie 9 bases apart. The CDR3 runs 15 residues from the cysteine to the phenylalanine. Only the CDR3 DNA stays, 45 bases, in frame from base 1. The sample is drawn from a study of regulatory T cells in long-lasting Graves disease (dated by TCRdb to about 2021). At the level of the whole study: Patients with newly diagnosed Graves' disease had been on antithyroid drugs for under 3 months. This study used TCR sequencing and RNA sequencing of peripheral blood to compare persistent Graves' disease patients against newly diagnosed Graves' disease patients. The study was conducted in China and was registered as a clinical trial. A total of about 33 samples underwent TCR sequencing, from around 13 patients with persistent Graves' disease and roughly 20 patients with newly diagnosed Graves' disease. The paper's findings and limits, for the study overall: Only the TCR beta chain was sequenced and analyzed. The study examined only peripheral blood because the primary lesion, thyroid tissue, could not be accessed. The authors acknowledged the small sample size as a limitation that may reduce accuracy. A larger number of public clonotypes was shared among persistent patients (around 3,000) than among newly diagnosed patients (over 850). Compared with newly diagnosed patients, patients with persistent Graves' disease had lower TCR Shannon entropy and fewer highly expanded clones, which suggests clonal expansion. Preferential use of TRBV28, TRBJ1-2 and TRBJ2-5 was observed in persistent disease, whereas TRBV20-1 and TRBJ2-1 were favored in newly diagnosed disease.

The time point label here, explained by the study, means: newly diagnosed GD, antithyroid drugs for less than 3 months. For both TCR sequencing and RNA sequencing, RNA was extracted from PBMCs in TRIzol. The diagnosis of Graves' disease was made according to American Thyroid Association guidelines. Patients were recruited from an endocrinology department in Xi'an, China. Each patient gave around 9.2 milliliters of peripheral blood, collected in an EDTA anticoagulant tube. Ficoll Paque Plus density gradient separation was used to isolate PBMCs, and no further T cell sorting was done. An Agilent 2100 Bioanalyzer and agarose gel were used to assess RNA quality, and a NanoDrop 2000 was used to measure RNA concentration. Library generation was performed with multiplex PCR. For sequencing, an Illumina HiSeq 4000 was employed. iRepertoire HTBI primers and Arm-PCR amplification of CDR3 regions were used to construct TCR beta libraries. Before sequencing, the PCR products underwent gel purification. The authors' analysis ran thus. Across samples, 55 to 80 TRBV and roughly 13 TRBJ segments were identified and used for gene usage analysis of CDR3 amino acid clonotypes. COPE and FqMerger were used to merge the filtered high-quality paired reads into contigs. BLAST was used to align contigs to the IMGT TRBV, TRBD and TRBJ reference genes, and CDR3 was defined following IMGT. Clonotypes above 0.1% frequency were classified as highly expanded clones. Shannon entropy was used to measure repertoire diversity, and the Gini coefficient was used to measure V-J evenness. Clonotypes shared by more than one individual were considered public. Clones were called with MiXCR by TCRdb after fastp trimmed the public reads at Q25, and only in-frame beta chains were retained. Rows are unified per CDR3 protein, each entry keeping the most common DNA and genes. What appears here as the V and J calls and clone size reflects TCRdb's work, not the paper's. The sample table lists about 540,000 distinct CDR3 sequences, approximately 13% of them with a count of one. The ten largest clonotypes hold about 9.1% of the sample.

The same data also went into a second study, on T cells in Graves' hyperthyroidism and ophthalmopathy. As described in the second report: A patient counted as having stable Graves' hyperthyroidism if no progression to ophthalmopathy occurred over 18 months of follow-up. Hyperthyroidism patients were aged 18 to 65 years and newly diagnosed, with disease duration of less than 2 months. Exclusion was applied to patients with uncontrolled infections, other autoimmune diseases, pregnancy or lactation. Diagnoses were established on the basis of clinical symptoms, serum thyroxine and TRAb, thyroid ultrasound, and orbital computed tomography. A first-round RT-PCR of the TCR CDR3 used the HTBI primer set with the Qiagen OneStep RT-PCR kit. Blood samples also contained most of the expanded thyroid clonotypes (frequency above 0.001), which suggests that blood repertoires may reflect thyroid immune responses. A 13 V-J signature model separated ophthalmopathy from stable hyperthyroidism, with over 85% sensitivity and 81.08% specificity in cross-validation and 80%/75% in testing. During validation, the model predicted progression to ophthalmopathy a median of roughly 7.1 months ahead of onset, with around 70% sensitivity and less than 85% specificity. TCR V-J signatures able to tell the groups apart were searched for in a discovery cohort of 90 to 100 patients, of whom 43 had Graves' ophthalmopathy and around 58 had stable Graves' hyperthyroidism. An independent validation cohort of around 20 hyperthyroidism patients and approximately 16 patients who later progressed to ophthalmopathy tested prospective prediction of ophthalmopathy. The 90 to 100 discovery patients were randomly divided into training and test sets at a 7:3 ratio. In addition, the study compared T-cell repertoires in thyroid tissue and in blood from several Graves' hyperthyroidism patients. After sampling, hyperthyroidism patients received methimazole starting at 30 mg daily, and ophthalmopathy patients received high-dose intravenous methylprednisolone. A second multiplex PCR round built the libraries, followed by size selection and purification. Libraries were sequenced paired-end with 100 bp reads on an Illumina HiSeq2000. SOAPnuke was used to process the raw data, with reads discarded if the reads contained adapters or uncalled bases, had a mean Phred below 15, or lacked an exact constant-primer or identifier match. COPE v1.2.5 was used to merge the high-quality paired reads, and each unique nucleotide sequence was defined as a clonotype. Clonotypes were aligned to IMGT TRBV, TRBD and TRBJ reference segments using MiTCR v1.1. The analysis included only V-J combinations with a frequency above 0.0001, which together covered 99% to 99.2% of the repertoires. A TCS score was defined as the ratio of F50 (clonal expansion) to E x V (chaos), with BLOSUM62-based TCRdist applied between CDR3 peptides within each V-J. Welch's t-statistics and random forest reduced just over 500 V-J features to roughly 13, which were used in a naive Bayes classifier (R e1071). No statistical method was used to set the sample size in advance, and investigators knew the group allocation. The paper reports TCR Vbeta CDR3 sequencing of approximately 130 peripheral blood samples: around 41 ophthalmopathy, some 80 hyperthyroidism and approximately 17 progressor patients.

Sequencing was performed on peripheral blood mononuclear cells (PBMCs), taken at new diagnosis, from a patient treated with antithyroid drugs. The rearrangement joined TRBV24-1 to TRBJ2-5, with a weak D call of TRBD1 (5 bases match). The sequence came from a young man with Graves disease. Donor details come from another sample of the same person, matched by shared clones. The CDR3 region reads CATSDFSGPQETQYF. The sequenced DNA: TGTGCCACCAGTGATTTCTCAGGGCCCCAAGAGACCCAGTACTTC.